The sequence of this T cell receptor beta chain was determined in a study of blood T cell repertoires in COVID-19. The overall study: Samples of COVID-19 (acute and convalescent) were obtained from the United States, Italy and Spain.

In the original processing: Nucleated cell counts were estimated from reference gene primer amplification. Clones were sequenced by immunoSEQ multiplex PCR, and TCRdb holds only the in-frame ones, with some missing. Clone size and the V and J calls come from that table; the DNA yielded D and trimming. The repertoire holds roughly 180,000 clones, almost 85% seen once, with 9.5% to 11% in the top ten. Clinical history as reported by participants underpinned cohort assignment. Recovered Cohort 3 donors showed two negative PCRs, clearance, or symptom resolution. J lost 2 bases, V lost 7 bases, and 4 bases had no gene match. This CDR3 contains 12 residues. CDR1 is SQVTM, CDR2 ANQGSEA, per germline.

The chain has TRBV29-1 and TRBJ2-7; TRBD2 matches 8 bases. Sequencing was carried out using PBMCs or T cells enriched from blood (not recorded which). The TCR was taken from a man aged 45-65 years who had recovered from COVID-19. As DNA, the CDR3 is TGCAGCGCGGGGGGGAGTACCTACGAGCAGTACTTC. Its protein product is CSAGGSTYEQYF.